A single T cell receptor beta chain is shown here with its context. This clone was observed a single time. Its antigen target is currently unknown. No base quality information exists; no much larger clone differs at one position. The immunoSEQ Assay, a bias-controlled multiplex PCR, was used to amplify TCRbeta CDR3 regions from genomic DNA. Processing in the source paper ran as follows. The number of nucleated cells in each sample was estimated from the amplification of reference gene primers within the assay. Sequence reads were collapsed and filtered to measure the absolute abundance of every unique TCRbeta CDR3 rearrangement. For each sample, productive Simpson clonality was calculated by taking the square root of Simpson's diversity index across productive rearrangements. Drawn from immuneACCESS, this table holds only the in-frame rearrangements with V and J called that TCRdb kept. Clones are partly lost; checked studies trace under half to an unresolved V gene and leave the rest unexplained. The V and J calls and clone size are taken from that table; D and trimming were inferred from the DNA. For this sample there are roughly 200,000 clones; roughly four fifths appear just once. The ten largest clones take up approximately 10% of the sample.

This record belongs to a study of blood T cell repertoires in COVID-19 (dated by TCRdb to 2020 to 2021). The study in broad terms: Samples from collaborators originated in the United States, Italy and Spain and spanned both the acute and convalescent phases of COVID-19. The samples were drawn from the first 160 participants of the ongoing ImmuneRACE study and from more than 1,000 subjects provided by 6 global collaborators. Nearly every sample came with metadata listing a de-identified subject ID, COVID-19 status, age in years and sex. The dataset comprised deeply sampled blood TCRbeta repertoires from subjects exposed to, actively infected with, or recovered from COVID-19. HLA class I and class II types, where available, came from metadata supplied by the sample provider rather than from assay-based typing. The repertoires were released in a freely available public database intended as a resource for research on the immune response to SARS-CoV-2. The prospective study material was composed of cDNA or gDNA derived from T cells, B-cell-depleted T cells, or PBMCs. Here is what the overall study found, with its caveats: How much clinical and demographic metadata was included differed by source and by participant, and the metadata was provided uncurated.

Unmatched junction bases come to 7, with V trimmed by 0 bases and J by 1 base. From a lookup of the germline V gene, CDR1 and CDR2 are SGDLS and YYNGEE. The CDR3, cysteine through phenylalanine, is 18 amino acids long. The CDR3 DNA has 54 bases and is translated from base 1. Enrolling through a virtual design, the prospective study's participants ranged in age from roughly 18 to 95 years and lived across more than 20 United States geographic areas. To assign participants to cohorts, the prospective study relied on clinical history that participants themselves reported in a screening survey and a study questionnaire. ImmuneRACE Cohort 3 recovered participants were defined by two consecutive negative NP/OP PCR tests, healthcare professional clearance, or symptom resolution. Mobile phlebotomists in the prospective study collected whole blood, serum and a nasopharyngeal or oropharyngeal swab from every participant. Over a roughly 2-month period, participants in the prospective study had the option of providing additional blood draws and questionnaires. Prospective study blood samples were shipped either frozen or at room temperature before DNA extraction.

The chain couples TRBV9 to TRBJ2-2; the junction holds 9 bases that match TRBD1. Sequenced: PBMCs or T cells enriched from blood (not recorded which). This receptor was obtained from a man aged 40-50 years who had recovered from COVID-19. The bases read TGTGCCAGCAGCGTAGGTACAGGGGGCTTGGTGAACACCGGGGAGCTGTTTTTT. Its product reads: CASSVGTGGLVNTGELFF.